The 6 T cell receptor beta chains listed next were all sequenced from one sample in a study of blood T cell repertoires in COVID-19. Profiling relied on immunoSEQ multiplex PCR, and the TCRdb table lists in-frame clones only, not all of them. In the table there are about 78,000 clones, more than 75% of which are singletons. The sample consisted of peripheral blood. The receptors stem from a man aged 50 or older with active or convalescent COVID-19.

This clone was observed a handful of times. The DNA for the CDR3 is TGCGCCAGCAGCGAACAGGGGTACGATACGCAGTATTTT. Its translation is CASSEQGYDTQYF. This chain joins TRBV5-1 and TRBJ2-3; the match to TRBD1 covers 7 bases. After removal of 4 bases from V and 6 bases from J, the junction contained 5 bases not matched to a gene. Germline-derived CDR1 and CDR2 are SGHRS and YFSETQ. The CDR3 sequence is 13 residues long.

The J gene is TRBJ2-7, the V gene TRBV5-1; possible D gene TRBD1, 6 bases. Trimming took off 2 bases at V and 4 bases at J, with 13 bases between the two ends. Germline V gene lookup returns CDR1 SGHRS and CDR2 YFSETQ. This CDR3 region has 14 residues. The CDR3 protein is CASSFLPQGYEQYV. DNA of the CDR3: TGCGCCAGCAGCTTCCTCCCACAGGGTTACGAGCAGTACGTC.

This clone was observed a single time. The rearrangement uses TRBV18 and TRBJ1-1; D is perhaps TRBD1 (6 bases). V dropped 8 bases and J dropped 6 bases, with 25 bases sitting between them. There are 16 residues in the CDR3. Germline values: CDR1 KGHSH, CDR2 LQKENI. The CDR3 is CASTSRGGHGNPEAFF. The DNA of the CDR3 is TGTGCCAGCACCTCACGCGGGGGGCATGGTAACCCTGAAGCTTTCTTT.

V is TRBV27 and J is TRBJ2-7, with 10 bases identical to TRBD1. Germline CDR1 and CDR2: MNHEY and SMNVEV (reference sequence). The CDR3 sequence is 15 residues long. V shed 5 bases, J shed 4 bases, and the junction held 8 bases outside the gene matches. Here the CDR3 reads CASSVGTGAWYEQYV. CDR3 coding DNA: TGTGCCAGCAGTGTCGGGACAGGGGCTTGGTACGAGCAGTACGTC.

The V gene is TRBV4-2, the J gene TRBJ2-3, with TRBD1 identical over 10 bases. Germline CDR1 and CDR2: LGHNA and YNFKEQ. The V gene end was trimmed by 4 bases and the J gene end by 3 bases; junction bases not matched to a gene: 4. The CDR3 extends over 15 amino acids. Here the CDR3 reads CASSRWDRGTDTQYF. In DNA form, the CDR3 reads TGTGCCAGCAGCCGTTGGGACAGGGGAACAGATACGCAGTATTTT.

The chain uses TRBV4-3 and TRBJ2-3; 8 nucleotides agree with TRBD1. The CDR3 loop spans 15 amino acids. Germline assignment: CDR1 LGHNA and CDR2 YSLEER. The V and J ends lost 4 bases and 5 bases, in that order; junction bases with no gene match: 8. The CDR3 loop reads CASSPFQGAVDTQYF. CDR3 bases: TGCGCCAGCAGCCCGTTCCAGGGGGCAGTAGATACGCAGTATTTT.